This record covers a single T cell receptor beta chain. Its antigen is still unknown. The data were produced by immunoSEQ multiplex PCR, yet TCRdb's version contains in-frame clones alone and is incomplete. The sample lists fewer than 500,000 clones; 90% were seen once. The treatment denotes: roughly 18 received Ad26.COV2.S at low or high dose, single or two shots; about 5 received placebo; per-sample allocation not given. The samples were gathered on day 63 after the first injection of vaccine or placebo. The data originate from a study of Ad26.COV2.S vaccination and SARS-CoV-2 variants. In the study overall: Donor participated within the Ad26.COV2.S arm of the COV1001 trial. Doses of Ad26.COV2.S were injected into muscle once or twice, 56 days apart.

Study-wide results and caveats: Spike-specific TCR breadth in vaccine recipients exceeded that seen in placebo recipients.

V shed 4 bases and J shed 2 bases, with 9 bases lying between them. This CDR3 contains 14 residues. Germline V gene lookup returns CDR1 PRHDT and CDR2 FYEKMQ (reference sequence). This chain connects TRBV13 to TRBJ2-1, with D perhaps TRBD1 (6 bases). This sample comprised peripheral blood, obtained in a trial of Ad26.COV2.S vaccine versus placebo. This receptor was identified in a person between 18 and 65 years old who received the Ad26.COV2.S COVID-19 vaccine or a placebo. The CDR3 region is CASSSNRAYNEQFF. The CDR3 bases are TGTGCCAGCAGCTCAAACAGGGCCTACAATGAGCAGTTCTTC.